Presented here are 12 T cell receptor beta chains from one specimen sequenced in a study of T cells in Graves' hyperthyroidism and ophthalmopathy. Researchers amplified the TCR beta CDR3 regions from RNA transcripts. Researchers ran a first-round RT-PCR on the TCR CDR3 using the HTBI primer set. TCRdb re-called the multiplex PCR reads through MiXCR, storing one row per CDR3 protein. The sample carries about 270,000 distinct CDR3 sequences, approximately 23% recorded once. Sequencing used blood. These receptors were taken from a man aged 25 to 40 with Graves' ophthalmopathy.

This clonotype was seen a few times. The CDR3 loop reads CASSFQGTLAKNIQYF. CDR3 nucleotides: TGTGCCAGCAGTTTTCAGGGTACCCTAGCCAAAAACATTCAGTACTTC. The rearrangement links TRBV12-3 or TRBV12-4 to TRBJ2-4; a possible D gene is TRBD1 (5 bases). This CDR3 has 16 residues. V was cut by 3 bases and J by 0 bases, with 12 bases left in between.

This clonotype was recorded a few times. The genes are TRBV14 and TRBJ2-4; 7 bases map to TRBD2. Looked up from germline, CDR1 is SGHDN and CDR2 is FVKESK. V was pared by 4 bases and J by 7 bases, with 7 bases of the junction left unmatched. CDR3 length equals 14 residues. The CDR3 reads CASSLQAGGNIQYF. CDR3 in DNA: TGTGCCAGCAGCCTCCAGGCCGGGGGGAACATTCAGTACTTC.

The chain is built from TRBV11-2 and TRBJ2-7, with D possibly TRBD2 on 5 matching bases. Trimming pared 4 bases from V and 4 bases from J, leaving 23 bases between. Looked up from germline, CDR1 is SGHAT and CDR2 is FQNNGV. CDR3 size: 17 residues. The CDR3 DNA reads TGTGCCAGCAGCTACCCCACTACCCCGACGGGGAGTTACGAGCAGTACTTC. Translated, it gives CASSYPTTPTGSYEQYF.

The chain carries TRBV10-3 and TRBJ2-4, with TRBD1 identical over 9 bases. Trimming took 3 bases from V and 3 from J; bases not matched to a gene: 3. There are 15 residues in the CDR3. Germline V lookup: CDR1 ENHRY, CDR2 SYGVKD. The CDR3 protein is CAISEGTGNKNIQYF. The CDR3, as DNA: TGTGCCATCAGTGAAGGGACAGGGAACAAAAACATTCAGTACTTC.

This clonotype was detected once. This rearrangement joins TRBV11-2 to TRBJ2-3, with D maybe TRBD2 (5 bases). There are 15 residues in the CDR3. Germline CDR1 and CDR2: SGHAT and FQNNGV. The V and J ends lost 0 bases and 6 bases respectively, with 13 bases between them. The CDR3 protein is CASSLEWGDADTQYF. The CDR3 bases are TGTGCCAGCAGCTTAGAGTGGGGAGATGCGGATACGCAGTATTTT.

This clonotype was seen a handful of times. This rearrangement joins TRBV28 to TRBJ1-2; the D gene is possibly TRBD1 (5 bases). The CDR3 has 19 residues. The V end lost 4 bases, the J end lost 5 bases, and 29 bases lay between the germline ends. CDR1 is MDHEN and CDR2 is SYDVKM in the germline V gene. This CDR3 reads CASSSSTGLTVSSLYGYTF. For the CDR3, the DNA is TGTGCCAGCAGTTCTTCAACGGGACTCACAGTTTCTAGTCTATATGGCTACACCTTC.

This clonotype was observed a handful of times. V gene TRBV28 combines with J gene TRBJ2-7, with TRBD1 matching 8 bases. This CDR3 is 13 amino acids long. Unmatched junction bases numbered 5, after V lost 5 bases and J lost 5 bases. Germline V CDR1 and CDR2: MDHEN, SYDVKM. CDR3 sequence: CASSRRGPDEQYF. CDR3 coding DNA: TGTGCCAGCAGTCGCAGGGGGCCGGACGAGCAGTACTTC.

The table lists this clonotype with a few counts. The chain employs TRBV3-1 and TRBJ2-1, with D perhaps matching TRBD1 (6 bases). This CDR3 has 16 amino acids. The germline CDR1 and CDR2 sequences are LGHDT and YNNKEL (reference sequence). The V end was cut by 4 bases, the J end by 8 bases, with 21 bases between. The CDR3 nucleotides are TGTGCCAGCAGCCCGTTAAGGGCGGGCAGGGGATATGAGCAGTTCTTC. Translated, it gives CASSPLRAGRGYEQFF.

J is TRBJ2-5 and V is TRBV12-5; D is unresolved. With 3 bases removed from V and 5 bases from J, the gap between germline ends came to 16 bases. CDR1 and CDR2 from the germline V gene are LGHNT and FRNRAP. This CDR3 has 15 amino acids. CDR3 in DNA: TGTGCTAGTGGTTTAGACGTCTCGCGAGAGGAGACCCAGTACTTC. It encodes CASGLDVSREETQYF. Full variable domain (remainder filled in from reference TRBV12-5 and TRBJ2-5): DARVTQTPRHKVTEMGQEVTMRCQPILGHNTVFWYRQTMMQGLELLAYFRNRAPLDDSGMPKDRFSAEMPDATLATLKIQPSEPRDSAVYFCASGLDVSREETQYFGPGTRLLVL.

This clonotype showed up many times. CDR3 coding DNA: TGTGCCAGCAGTGAGAGCGGTATGGTGGAGACCCAGTACTTC. Residues: CASSESGMVETQYF. This chain uses TRBV27 with TRBJ2-5, with a tentative D call TRBD2 (5 bases). Between the trimmed V and J ends, which lost 5 bases and 5 bases, there was a span of 15 bases. Germline assignment: CDR1 MNHEY and CDR2 SMNVEV (reference sequence). This CDR3 region has 14 residues.

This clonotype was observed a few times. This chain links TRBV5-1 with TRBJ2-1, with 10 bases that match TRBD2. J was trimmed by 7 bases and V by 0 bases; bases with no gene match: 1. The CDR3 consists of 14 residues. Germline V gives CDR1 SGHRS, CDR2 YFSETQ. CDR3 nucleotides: TGCGCCAGCAGCTTGGGGACTAGCGGAAATGAGCAGTTCTTC. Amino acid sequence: CASSLGTSGNEQFF.

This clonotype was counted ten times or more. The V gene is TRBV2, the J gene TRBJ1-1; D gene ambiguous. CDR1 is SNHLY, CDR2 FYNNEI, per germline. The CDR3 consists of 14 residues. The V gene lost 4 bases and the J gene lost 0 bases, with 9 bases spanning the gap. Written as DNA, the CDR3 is TGTGCCAGCAGTGTACGGACGGTGAACACTGAAGCTTTCTTT. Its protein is CASSVRTVNTEAFF.